This record looks at one T cell receptor beta chain sequence and its context. This CDR3 has 17 residues. Trimming removed 6 bases at V and 2 bases at J, with 23 bases between. Germline lookup yields CDR1 MNHNS and CDR2 SASEGT. The data are from a study of blood T cells in healthy people across ages. A second PCR of 7 to 11 cycles used a sample-barcoded 5' primer and a J-beta primer mix. One entry per CDR3 protein, called by TCRdb with MiXCR from the 5' RACE reads. The sample includes about 650,000 distinct CDR3 sequences, approximately 29% seen only once; the top ten take 15%. The source of this sequence is a woman aged 80 or older in good health. Specimen: blood. V gene TRBV6-1 combines with J gene TRBJ2-7, with a tentative D call TRBD2 (6 bases). The CDR3 sequence is CASSPGVGVGVPYEQYF. The CDR3, as DNA: TGTGCCAGCAGCCCGGGGGTTGGTGTCGGGGTCCCCTACGAGCAGTACTTC.